The clone carrying this T cell receptor beta chain was counted at least ten times. Its antigen is currently unknown. Researchers took RNA transcripts and amplified the TCR beta CDR3 regions from them. The HTBI primer set was used in a first-round RT-PCR of the TCR CDR3. TCRdb reprocessed the multiplex PCR reads via MiXCR and lists one record per CDR3 protein. This table has fewer than 400,000 distinct CDR3 sequences, approximately 16% appearing once. This specimen comes from a study of T cells in Graves' hyperthyroidism and ophthalmopathy. In the study overall: Sampling of peripheral blood happened at initial diagnosis, prior to any treatment. Notes on the study in general: Before onset, ophthalmopathy was predicted by the model a median around 6 months earlier.

The CDR3 is 16 residues long. The germline V gene encodes CDR1 LGHNA and CDR2 YNFKEQ. With V trimmed by 8 bases and J by 4 bases, 14 bases remained unmatched. The definition of stable Graves' hyperthyroidism was no ophthalmopathy progression within 18 months. Clinical symptoms, serum thyroxine and TRAb, thyroid ultrasound and orbital computed tomography were used for the diagnoses. The sequence came from a man in his thirties or forties with Graves' hyperthyroidism. The chain couples TRBV4-2 to TRBJ1-1, with 9 bases aligning to TRBD1. Sequenced sample: blood. CDR3 sequence reads: CASRIQGAGVATEAFF. The CDR3 DNA reads as TGTGCCAGCCGTATACAGGGGGCCGGTGTAGCCACTGAAGCTTTCTTT.